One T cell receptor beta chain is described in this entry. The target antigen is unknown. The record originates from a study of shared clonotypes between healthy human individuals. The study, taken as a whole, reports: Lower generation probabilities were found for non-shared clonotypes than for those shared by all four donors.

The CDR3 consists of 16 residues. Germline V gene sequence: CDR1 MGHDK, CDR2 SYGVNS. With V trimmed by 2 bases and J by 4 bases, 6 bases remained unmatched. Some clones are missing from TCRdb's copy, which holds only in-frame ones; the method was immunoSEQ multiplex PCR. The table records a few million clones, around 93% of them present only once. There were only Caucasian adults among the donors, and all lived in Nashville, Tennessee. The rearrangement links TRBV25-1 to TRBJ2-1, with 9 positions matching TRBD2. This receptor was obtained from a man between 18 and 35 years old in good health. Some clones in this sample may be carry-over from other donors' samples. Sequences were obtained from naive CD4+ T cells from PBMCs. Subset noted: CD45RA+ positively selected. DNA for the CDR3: TGTGCCAGCAGTGAACTAGCGGGAACTCTTTACAATGAGCAGTTCTTC. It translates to CASSELAGTLYNEQFF.